Presented here are 2 T cell receptor beta chains from one specimen sequenced in a study of cytomegalovirus exposure and HLA in healthy donors. The PCR employed 60 Vbeta primers together with 13 Jbeta primers. Sequencing used immunoSEQ multiplex PCR; TCRdb keeps in-frame clones, though not all of them. The sample contains 80,000 to 100,000 clones, under 85% of which appear only once. The material sequenced was PBMCs. These receptors all stem from a man aged 45-65 years in good health and CMV-seropositive.

V and J are TRBV25-1 and TRBJ2-7; the match to TRBD2 covers 9 bases. Per the germline V gene, CDR1 is MGHDK and CDR2 is SYGVNS. The CDR3 sequence is 14 residues long. V shed 4 bases and J 5 bases; nucleotides not matched to a gene: 6. CDR3 sequence: CASSASGVLHEQYF. The CDR3 DNA reads TGTGCCAGCAGTGCTAGCGGGGTTCTCCACGAGCAGTACTTC.

The chain employs TRBV9 and TRBJ1-6, with 8 bases identical to TRBD1. CDR3 length: 15 amino acids. Unmatched junction bases numbered 6, after V lost 4 bases and J lost 6 bases. From germline, CDR1 is SGDLS and CDR2 YYNGEE. CDR3 amino acids: CASSIGQGSNSPLHF. CDR3 nucleotide sequence: TGTGCCAGCAGCATTGGACAGGGAAGTAATTCACCCCTCCACTTT.